These 21 T cell receptor beta chains share one sample of origin, sequenced in a study of blood T cell repertoires in COVID-19 (TCRdb year 2020). Libraries were constructed by the immunoSEQ multiplex PCR assay. TCRdb obtained this table from immuneACCESS and retained in-frame rearrangements with V and J assigned. These tables miss some clones; where compared with another copy, unresolved V genes account for less than half of the shortfall, and the remainder is unexplained. Within this sample are roughly 43,000 clones, with over 70% of them counted one time only. The ten largest clones take up more than 20% of the sample. Sample: peripheral blood. The receptors shown here come from a woman between 55 and 75 years old with acute or convalescent COVID-19.

The genes are TRBV5-4 and TRBJ1-1; tentatively, D is TRBD1 (6 bases). The CDR3 runs 13 residues. V gave up 0 bases and J gave up 8 bases, with 11 bases separating them. CDR1 SGHNT and CDR2 YYREEE come from the germline V gene (reference sequence). CDR3: CASSLAAGAEAFF. The CDR3 nucleotides are TGTGCCAGCAGCTTGGCCGCAGGGGCGGAAGCTTTCTTT.

V usage is TRBV25-1 and J usage is TRBJ1-1, with D possibly matching TRBD1 (5 bases). The V and J ends lost 8 bases and 1 base respectively, with 17 bases between them. The CDR3 extends over 15 amino acids. Per germline, CDR1 MGHDK and CDR2 SYGVNS. This CDR3 reads CASEDTRPRNTEAFF. CDR3 DNA: TGTGCCAGCGAGGACACACGGCCGAGGAACACTGAAGCTTTCTTT.

The gene calls are TRBV12-5 and TRBJ2-1, with TRBD2 identical over 13 bases. The V segment lost 4 bases and the J segment 5 bases; nucleotides outside the gene matches: 2. Germline V gene lookup returns CDR1 LGHNT and CDR2 FRNRAP. The CDR3 is made up of 15 amino acids. The CDR3 bases are TGTGCTAGTGGTTATGGACTAGCGGGGGACAATGAGCAGTTCTTC. It translates to CASGYGLAGDNEQFF.

The rearrangement joins TRBV7-3 to TRBJ2-3, with 12 bases that match TRBD2. Losses at the gene ends were 8 bases for V and 0 bases for J; bases not matched to a gene: 12. Germline assignment: CDR1 SGHTA and CDR2 FQGTGA. The length of the CDR3 is 18 residues. As DNA, the CDR3 is TGTGCCAGCGCGGCCGAGACTAGCGGGGGTTTGAGCACAGATACGCAGTATTTT. Protein sequence: CASAAETSGGLSTDTQYF.

The genes are TRBV9 and TRBJ2-7; TRBD1 matches at 8 bases. Losses at the gene ends were 3 bases for V and 6 bases for J; bases not matched to a gene: 8. The CDR3 length is 14 residues. Germline lookup yields CDR1 SGDLS and CDR2 YYNGEE. The CDR3 DNA reads as TGTGCCAGCAGCGAGTGGGACAGGATGGGCGAGCAGTACTTC. It specifies CASSEWDRMGEQYF. Supplemented by reference TRBV9 and TRBJ2-7, the full variable domain reads DSGVTQTPKHLITATGQRVTLRCSPRSGDLSVYWYQQSLDQGLQFLIQYYNGEERAKGNILERFSAQQFPDLHSELNLSSLELGDSALYFCASSEWDRMGEQYFGPGTRLTVT.

V usage is TRBV5-4 and J usage is TRBJ2-7; 11 positions match TRBD2. The length of the CDR3 is 15 residues. V gave up 0 bases and J gave up 6 bases; unmatched junction bases: 5. Germline V CDR1 and CDR2: SGHNT, YYREEE (reference sequence). The CDR3 nucleotides are TGTGCCAGCAGCTTGGATAGCGGGGGGGCAAGCGAGCAGTACTTC. It encodes CASSLDSGGASEQYF.

V is TRBV7-2 and J is TRBJ2-3; the match to TRBD2 covers 9 bases. The germline V gene has CDR1 SGHTA and CDR2 FQGNSA. The J segment lost 2 bases and the V segment lost 2 bases, leaving 5 bases of the junction unmatched. This CDR3 contains 16 residues. CDR3 nucleotides: TGTGCCAGCAGCTTAAGGGAGCGGGGGGCCACAGATACGCAGTATTTT. It specifies CASSLRERGATDTQYF.

This sequence joins TRBV15 and TRBJ2-1; perhaps TRBD2 as D (7 bases). Germline assignment: CDR1 LNHNV and CDR2 YYDKDF (reference sequence). V was shortened by 4 bases and J by 2 bases, with 15 bases between the two germline ends. The CDR3 consists of 16 residues. The CDR3 DNA reads as TGTGCCACCAGCAATCTTGGCGGGGGCCCCTACAATGAGCAGTTCTTC. It codes for CATSNLGGGPYNEQFF. The variable domain in full, with the rest retrieved from reference TRBV15 and TRBJ2-1, is DAMVIQNPRYQVTQFGKPVTLSCSQTLNHNVMYWYQQKSSQAPKLLFHYYDKDFNNEADTPDNFQSRRPNTSFCFLDIRSPGLGDTAMYLCATSNLGGGPYNEQFFGPGTRLTVL.

This chain links TRBV5-4 with TRBJ1-1, with no clear D. The V end lost 2 bases, the J end lost 8 bases, and 10 bases lay between the germline ends. The CDR3 loop spans 12 amino acids. From germline, CDR1 is SGHNT and CDR2 YYREEE (reference sequence). The CDR3 bases are TGTGCCAGCAGCTTAAACCGGGAGGAAGCTTTCTTT. Its translation is CASSLNREEAFF.

The J gene is TRBJ1-1, the V gene TRBV4-2; TRBD1 aligns across 9 bases. The V gene's germline CDR1 is LGHNA and CDR2 YNFKEQ. V lost 4 bases and J lost 4; bases outside the gene matches: 10. This CDR3 has 16 residues. CDR3 nucleotides: TGTGCCAGCAGCCGAGAACAGGGGGCGCGTGGCACTGAAGCTTTCTTT. It translates to CASSREQGARGTEAFF.

This clone has just one count. The chain uses TRBV10-3 and TRBJ2-7; 7 nucleotides align to TRBD1. The junction had 8 bases not matched to a gene; V was cut back by 9 bases and J by 0 bases. The CDR3 totals 14 residues. In germline, CDR1 is ENHRY, CDR2 SYGVKD. The CDR3: CAIRPRDSSYEQYF. CDR3 sequence (DNA): TGTGCCATACGCCCCCGGGACAGCTCCTACGAGCAGTACTTC.

The genes are TRBV28 and TRBJ2-7, with 9 bases identical to TRBD1. Germline CDR1 MDHEN, CDR2 SYDVKM. With 6 bases clipped from V and 3 bases from J, the junction kept 12 bases outside the gene matches. The CDR3 has 16 amino acids. CDR3 bases: TGTGCCAGCAGCGGACTCACGGGACAGGGTATCTACGAGCAGTACTTC. Translating gives CASSGLTGQGIYEQYF.

CDR3 nucleotides: TGTGCCAGCAGTGAACGCCAGCGGGGCAGGTCCGTCGATGAGCAGTTCTTC. It translates to CASSERQRGRSVDEQFF. The gene calls are TRBV6-1 and TRBJ2-1; 7 bases match TRBD2. V was clipped by 2 bases and J by 8 bases; unmatched bases: 15. The CDR3 has 17 residues. Per germline, CDR1 MNHNS and CDR2 SASEGT.

The rearrangement links TRBV7-2 to TRBJ1-4; 12 nucleotides align to TRBD1. The CDR3 consists of 15 residues. Germline V CDR1 and CDR2: SGHTA, FQGNSA. After removal of 1 base from V and 10 bases from J, the junction contained 4 bases not matched to a gene. The CDR3 loop reads CASSLVGTGGRKLFF. CDR3 DNA: TGTGCCAGCAGCTTAGTTGGGACAGGGGGCAGAAAACTGTTTTTT.

This chain uses TRBV24-1 with TRBJ1-2, with D perhaps matching TRBD1 (5 bases). Between the trimmed V and J ends, which lost 3 bases and 8 bases, there was a span of 15 bases. This CDR3 is built from 14 residues. The germline CDR1 and CDR2 sequences are KGHDR and SFDVKD. The CDR3 coding sequence is TGTGCCACCAGTGATCCCCGCAGGGTGGTAGGCTACACCTTC. Protein: CATSDPRRVVGYTF.

This rearrangement joins TRBV2 to TRBJ1-1; TRBD1 might be the D (6 bases). Germline V gives CDR1 SNHLY, CDR2 FYNNEI. The length of the CDR3 is 14 residues. V was clipped by 8 bases and J by 3 bases, with 16 bases between them. CDR3 nucleotides: TGTGCCAGCGGAACGCAGGGGAGGGACACTGAAGCTTTCTTT. Protein sequence: CASGTQGRDTEAFF.

The V call is TRBV6-5, the J call TRBJ1-1; a possible D gene is TRBD1 (6 bases). The ends were cut back, 6 bases at V and 2 bases at J, with 10 bases in the middle. The CDR3 consists of 13 residues. Germline CDR1 reads MNHEY; CDR2 reads SVGAGI. The CDR3 bases are TGTGCCAGCAGACAGGGATTAAACACTGAAGCTTTCTTT. Protein: CASRQGLNTEAFF.

In this sample, this clone turned up a few times. The chain couples TRBV3-1 (or the pseudogene TRBV3-2) to TRBJ2-7; perhaps TRBD2 as D (6 bases). There are 14 residues in the CDR3. Germline CDR1 and CDR2: LGHDT and YNNKEL (reference sequence). V was shortened by 1 base and J by 2 bases, with 9 bases between the two germline ends. The CDR3 spells CASSQVRGTYEQYF. The CDR3 DNA is TGTGCCAGCAGCCAAGTACGGGGGACCTACGAGCAGTACTTC.

The chain joins TRBV6-2 or TRBV6-3 to TRBJ2-1; D uncertain. Germline CDR1 is MNHEY and CDR2 is SVGEGT. V was clipped by 0 bases and J by 0 bases, with 9 bases between them. The CDR3 sequence is 16 residues long. CDR3 sequence: CASSYSASSSYNEQFF. CDR3 DNA sequence: TGTGCCAGCAGTTACTCCGCCTCCAGCTCCTACAATGAGCAGTTCTTC.

Comment on this clone: Mismatch with germline at one junction end may stem from a read error. The chain recombines TRBV4-2 with TRBJ1-6; no clear D gene. The CDR3 length is 17 residues. Per the germline V gene, CDR1 is LGHNA and CDR2 is YNFKEQ. The CDR3 sequence is CASSKEGGGSPNSPLHF. DNA of the CDR3: TGTGCCAGCAGCAAAGAGGGTGGAGGAAGCCCCAATTCACCCCTCCACTTT.

The chain combines TRBV19 with TRBJ1-6, with 10 bases aligning to TRBD1. This CDR3 comprises 16 residues. J was trimmed by 5 bases and V by 6 bases; bases with no gene match: 7. The V gene's germline CDR1 is LNHDA and CDR2 SQIVND (reference sequence). This CDR3 is CASRHSGQGDNSPLHF. For the CDR3, the DNA is TGTGCCAGTAGACACTCAGGACAGGGGGATAATTCACCCCTCCACTTT.